This T cell receptor (beta chain) was identified in a study of CD8 T cells in Susac syndrome. When the RNA was reverse transcribed, random hexamers were used with an input of roughly 0.45 to 1 ug. TCR beta CDR3 was amplified by immunoSEQ covering 54 Vbeta and 13 Jbeta. TCRdb fed the immunoSEQ multiplex PCR reads into MiXCR, producing one record per CDR3 protein. Of around 170,000 distinct CDR3 sequences in the sample, about 94% are singletons; the top ten hold 0.098%. The CDR3 has 14 amino acids. V shed 4 bases and J shed 9 bases, with 17 bases lying between them. Per the germline V gene, CDR1 is MNHEY and CDR2 is SVGEGT.

This rearrangement joins TRBV6-2 or TRBV6-3 to TRBJ2-3; D gene uncertain. This sequence was found in a human donor with Susac syndrome. Sequenced sample: CD4+ T cells from PBMCs. CDR3 coding DNA: TGTGCCAGCAGTTCCACATCCCGGGTCGGAACGCAGTATTTT. Its protein product is CASSSTSRVGTQYF.